This T cell receptor beta chain was identified in a study of CD8 T cells in ankylosing spondylitis. TCRdb analysed the 5' RACE reads with MiXCR anew, one entry per CDR3 protein. The sample lists some 350,000 distinct CDR3 sequences, roughly 15% occurring once. Trimming stripped 4 bases from V and 5 bases from J, with 12 bases between. The germline V gene encodes CDR1 SGHRS and CDR2 YFSETQ. This CDR3 is built from 14 residues. The TCR sequence derives from a male donor with ankylosing spondylitis or in good health (not recorded which). Sequencing used blood, either unsorted or a sorted T cell fraction (not recorded which). The rearrangement links TRBV5-1 to TRBJ2-2; unclear D gene. The CDR3 protein is CASSTPDGTGELFF. The CDR3 DNA is TGCGCCAGCAGCACACCGGACGGGACCGGGGAGCTGTTTTTT.